The T cell receptor (beta chain) under discussion was sequenced for a study of CD8 T cells in Susac syndrome. Study details: The Susac syndrome patients were therapy-naive, on corticosteroids, or on intravenous immunoglobulin alone at blood draw.

CDR3 length equals 14 residues. The junction had 8 bases not matched to a gene; V was cut back by 5 bases and J by 5 bases. The T cells that were sequenced for TCR beta were CD8+ and CD4+ cells from blood. It was negative isolation that provided the CD8+ and CD4+ T cells, whereas TEMRA cells were enriched by FACS. Roughly 0.45 to 1 ug RNA was reverse transcribed with random hexamers. Using its own MiXCR run on the immunoSEQ multiplex PCR reads, TCRdb lists one record per CDR3 protein. The data contain 200,000 to 250,000 distinct CDR3 sequences, 85% to 95% of them singletons. The source is a human donor with Susac syndrome. The sample comprised CD4+ T cells from PBMCs. The rearrangement links TRBV12-3 or TRBV12-4 to TRBJ2-5; 7 bases map to TRBD1. The CDR3 spells CASSTDRDGETQYF. The CDR3 DNA reads as TGTGCCAGCAGTACAGACAGGGACGGTGAGACCCAGTACTTC.